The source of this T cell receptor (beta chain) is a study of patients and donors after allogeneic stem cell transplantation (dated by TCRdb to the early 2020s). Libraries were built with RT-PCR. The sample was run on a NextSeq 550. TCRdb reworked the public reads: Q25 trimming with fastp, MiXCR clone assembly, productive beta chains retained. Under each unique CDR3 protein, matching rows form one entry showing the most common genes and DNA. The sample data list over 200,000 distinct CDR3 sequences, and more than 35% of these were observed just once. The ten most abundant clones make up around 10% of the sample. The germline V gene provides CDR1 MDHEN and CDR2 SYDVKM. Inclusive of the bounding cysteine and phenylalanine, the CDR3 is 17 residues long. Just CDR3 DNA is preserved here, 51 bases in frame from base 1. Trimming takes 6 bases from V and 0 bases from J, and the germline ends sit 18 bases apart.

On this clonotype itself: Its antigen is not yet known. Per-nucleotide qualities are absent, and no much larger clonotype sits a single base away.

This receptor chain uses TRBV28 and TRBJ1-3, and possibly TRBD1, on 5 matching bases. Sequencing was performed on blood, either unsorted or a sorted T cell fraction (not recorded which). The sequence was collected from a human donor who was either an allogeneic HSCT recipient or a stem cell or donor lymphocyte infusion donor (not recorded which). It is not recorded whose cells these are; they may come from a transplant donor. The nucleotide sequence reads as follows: TGTGCCAGCAGACCCTGGGCGGGACGGATCTCTGGAAACACCATATATTTT. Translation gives CASRPWAGRISGNTIYF.